Presented here are 14 T cell receptor beta chains from one specimen sequenced in a study of shared clonotypes between healthy human individuals. This table comes from immunoSEQ multiplex PCR, and its TCRdb copy is limited to in-frame clones, with some not included. Among 2 million to 2.5 million clones listed, around 90% were seen once. The specimen sequenced was naive CD4+ T cells from PBMCs. Sample subset: CD45RA+ positively selected. All receptors derive from a man between 18 and 35 years old in good health. Some clones in this sample may be carry-over from other donors' samples.

The gene calls are TRBV5-8 and TRBJ1-2; no clear D. This CDR3 contains 11 residues. Germline CDR1 is SGHTS and CDR2 is YDEGEE. V was cut by 4 bases and J by 8 bases, with 9 bases left in between. The CDR3 loop reads CASSRYNGYTF. The DNA for the CDR3 is TGTGCCAGCAGCCGATACAACGGCTACACCTTC.

The CDR3 DNA reads TGTGCCAGCAGCCCGGTGGTGACTGGGACACACACCTTC. As protein: CASSPVVTGTHTF. The chain links TRBV5-6 to TRBJ1-2, with a possible D match to TRBD1 (6 bases). V lost 4 bases and J 12 bases, leaving 19 bases between the germline ends. The V gene's germline CDR1 is SGHDT and CDR2 YYEEEE. The CDR3 runs to 13 residues.

J is TRBJ2-7 and V is TRBV28; 8 nucleotides align to TRBD1. The germline V gene encodes CDR1 MDHEN and CDR2 SYDVKM. The CDR3 is 12 amino acids. After removal of 8 bases from V and 6 bases from J, the junction contained 6 bases not matched to a gene. CDR3 bases: TGTGCCAGCCGGACAGGGTCCGCCGAGCAGTACTTC. The encoded protein is CASRTGSAEQYF.

This clone was detected once. The genes are TRBV18 and TRBJ2-1, with 12 bases fitting TRBD1. CDR3 length equals 15 residues. V shed 3 bases and J 8 bases; nucleotides not matched to a gene: 5. Germline loops: CDR1 KGHSH, CDR2 LQKENI. DNA of the CDR3: TGTGCCAGCTCACCGAGGGACAGGGGGCGCGATGAGCAGTTCTTC. Translating gives CASSPRDRGRDEQFF.

This clone appeared a few times. Other DNA sequences in the sample encode the same CDR3. The CDR3 DNA is TGTGCCAGCAGCGTAGCCGCCGGGGAGCTGTTTTTT. This encodes CASSVAAGELFF. This chain links TRBV9 with TRBJ2-2; D unclear. Germline V lookup: CDR1 SGDLS, CDR2 YYNGEE. The CDR3 extends over 12 amino acids. V lost 0 bases, J lost 6 bases, and 3 bases lay in between.

This chain connects TRBV29-1 to TRBJ1-5; 8 nucleotides agree with TRBD1. Trimming at V came to 6 bases and at J to 6 bases, leaving 4 bases not matched to a gene. The CDR3 sequence is 12 residues long. CDR1 is SQVTM and CDR2 is ANQGSEA in the germline V gene. As DNA, the CDR3 is TGCAGCGTCTCACAGGGGGGTCAGCCCCAGCATTTT. It codes for CSVSQGGQPQHF.

The rearrangement joins TRBV5-6 to TRBJ1-6; TRBD1 agrees at 8 bases. CDR3 length: 15 residues. CDR1 is SGHDT, CDR2 YYEEEE, per germline. V dropped 0 bases and J dropped 5; count of bases not matched to a gene: 1. CDR3 amino acids: CASSLVDRDNSPLHF. CDR3 in DNA: TGTGCCAGCAGCTTGGTGGACAGGGATAATTCACCCCTCCACTTT.

The chain is built from TRBV25-1 and TRBJ2-3; no firm D call. This CDR3 has 14 residues. From germline, CDR1 is MGHDK and CDR2 SYGVNS. V lost 2 bases to trimming and J lost 0 bases, with 6 bases between them. CDR3 protein: CASSEGTSTDTQYF. As DNA, the CDR3 is TGTGCCAGCAGTGAAGGCACCAGCACAGATACGCAGTATTTT.

The chain joins TRBV19 to TRBJ1-5, with TRBD1 matching over 7 bases. The CDR3 length is 16 residues. The V and J ends lost 3 bases and 6 bases, in that order; junction bases with no gene match: 11. Germline-derived CDR1 and CDR2 are LNHDA and SQIVND (reference sequence). CDR3 protein: CASSMSGRGRSQPQHF. CDR3 DNA: TGTGCCAGTAGTATGTCGGGCAGGGGGAGATCTCAGCCCCAGCATTTT.

V is TRBV27 and J is TRBJ2-1; 7 positions match TRBD2. Per germline, CDR1 MNHEY and CDR2 SMNVEV (reference sequence). This CDR3 has 16 amino acids. Unmatched junction bases numbered 7, after V lost 5 bases and J lost 0 bases. The CDR3 DNA reads TGTGCCAGCAGTGGAGGACTAGGAAACTCCTACAATGAGCAGTTCTTC. Encoded protein: CASSGGLGNSYNEQFF.

This clone was seen only a few times. This same CDR3 is encoded by further DNA sequences in the sample. The chain links TRBV7-3 to TRBJ1-1, with D unclear. With 2 bases removed from V and 1 base from J, the gap between germline ends came to 8 bases. Germline V gives CDR1 SGHTA, CDR2 FQGTGA. The CDR3 length is 14 residues. The CDR3 is CASSLRAENTEAFF. The CDR3 DNA reads TGTGCCAGCAGCTTACGGGCGGAGAACACTGAAGCTTTCTTT.

V and J are TRBV9 and TRBJ2-2; 11 positions agree with TRBD2. The CDR3 has 18 amino acids. Germline-derived CDR1 and CDR2 are SGDLS and YYNGEE. After removal of 3 bases from V and 7 bases from J, the junction contained 14 bases not matched to a gene. CDR3 in amino acids: CASSAPSGRNRSVGELFF. CDR3 DNA sequence: TGTGCCAGCAGCGCCCCTAGCGGGAGGAACAGAAGTGTCGGGGAGCTGTTTTTT.

The chain carries TRBV11-2 and TRBJ2-5; D is uncertain. The V gene's germline CDR1 is SGHAT and CDR2 FQNNGV. The CDR3 sequence is 15 residues long. Trimming removed 5 bases at V and 4 bases at J, with 17 bases between. In DNA form, the CDR3 reads TGTGCCAGCAGCCAACGTTTTGGGAACCCAGAGACCCAGTACTTC. As protein: CASSQRFGNPETQYF.

V and J are TRBV29-1 and TRBJ1-1, with D uncertain. The length of the CDR3 is 11 residues. CDR1 is SQVTM and CDR2 is ANQGSEA in the germline V gene. The chain's CDR3 is CRAEGNTEAFF. The DNA for the CDR3 is TGCAGGGCCGAGGGGAACACTGAAGCTTTCTTT.